The 10 T cell receptor beta chains listed next were all sequenced from one sample in a study of T cells in Graves' hyperthyroidism and ophthalmopathy. TCR beta CDR3 regions were amplified from RNA. In the first-round RT-PCR of the TCR CDR3, the HTBI primer set was used. TCRdb re-analysed the multiplex PCR reads in MiXCR, keeping a single row per CDR3 protein. Altogether hundreds of thousands of distinct CDR3 sequences are present, 38% being singletons, with the ten largest covering approximately 8.7%. Sequencing was performed on blood. The source is a man between 18 and 29 years old with Graves' hyperthyroidism.

The chain is built from TRBV19 and TRBJ2-7, with TRBD1 matching over 7 bases. Trimming cost V 5 bases and J 0 bases; bases outside gene matches: 7. CDR3 length: 15 amino acids. Per the germline V gene, CDR1 is LNHDA and CDR2 is SQIVND (reference sequence). CDR3 loop: CASSLRGSASYEQYF. The CDR3 bases are TGTGCCAGTAGTCTCAGGGGGTCGGCCTCCTACGAGCAGTACTTC.

This clonotype has a count of ten or more. The chain links TRBV10-3 to TRBJ2-2, with 14 bases fitting TRBD2. This CDR3 is 18 amino acids long. The ends lost 6 bases at V and 6 bases at J; junction bases unmatched: 12. Germline lookup yields CDR1 ENHRY and CDR2 SYGVKD. CDR3 in amino acids: CAISRTGLAGAAAGELFF. The CDR3 region has the DNA TGTGCCATCAGCAGGACGGGACTAGCGGGAGCGGCGGCCGGGGAGCTGTTTTTT.

This rearrangement joins TRBV7-2 to TRBJ2-2, with a possible D match to TRBD1 (6 bases). Trimming removed 4 bases at V and 9 bases at J, with 15 bases between. The germline V gene has CDR1 SGHTA and CDR2 FQGNSA. The length of the CDR3 is 14 residues. Here the CDR3 reads CASSSGTGRRELFF. The CDR3 DNA sequence: TGTGCCAGCAGCTCGGGCACAGGGAGAAGGGAGCTGTTTTTT.

The gene calls are TRBV11-3 and TRBJ1-1; no reliable D call. This CDR3 region has 13 residues. Trimming shortened V by 4 bases and J by 1 base, and 7 bases separated the two germline ends. In germline, CDR1 is SGHNT, CDR2 YENEEA. The CDR3 DNA follows: TGTGCCAGCAGCTCTATTTCGAACACTGAAGCTTTCTTT. Translation: CASSSISNTEAFF.

The CDR3 DNA is TGTGCCACCAGTGCTCCCGGGTCGGCCTATGGCTACACCTTC. Its protein product is CATSAPGSAYGYTF. The chain links TRBV24-1 to TRBJ1-2; D call uncertain. The ends were cut back, 5 bases at V and 4 bases at J, with 13 bases in the middle. The CDR3 totals 14 residues. Germline values: CDR1 KGHDR, CDR2 SFDVKD.

The V and J genes are TRBV5-5 and TRBJ2-2; possibly TRBD1 for D (6 bases). Trimming stripped 0 bases from V and 7 bases from J, with 10 bases between. The CDR3 contains 14 residues. CDR1 and CDR2 from the germline V gene are SGHKS and YYEKEE (reference sequence). This CDR3 is CASSLEQGIGELFF. The CDR3 DNA reads TGTGCCAGCAGCTTGGAGCAGGGGATCGGGGAGCTGTTTTTT.

Comments on this clonotype: It may be a read error: a sequence one base away is much more abundant. For the CDR3, the DNA is TGTGCCAGTTGTAACCCCCCGGACAGTGGTGGTTTCTTT. Its translation is CASCNPPDSGGFF. The rearrangement joins TRBV19 to TRBJ1-1; perhaps TRBD1 as D (6 bases). Germline CDR1 and CDR2: LNHDA and SQIVND (reference sequence). The CDR3 loop spans 13 amino acids. Trimming removed 8 bases from V and 13 bases from J, with 23 bases in between.

V and J are TRBV7-6 and TRBJ2-7; 9 nucleotides agree with TRBD2. Germline V gene lookup returns CDR1 SGHVS and CDR2 FNYEAQ. The CDR3 runs to 14 residues. The CDR3 spells CARALSGSLDEQYF. The CDR3 DNA follows: TGTGCTAGAGCCCTTAGCGGGAGTCTCGACGAGCAGTACTTC.

This CDR3 is CASSASRGALNTEAFF. Here the CDR3 DNA reads TGTGCCAGCAGCGCGAGCAGGGGGGCCCTGAACACTGAAGCTTTCTTT. The gene calls are TRBV7-2 and TRBJ1-1, with TRBD1 matching over 7 bases. This CDR3 is 16 amino acids long. Trimming at V came to 5 bases and at J to 0 bases, leaving 9 bases not matched to a gene. Germline CDR1 SGHTA, CDR2 FQGNSA. Complete variable domain (other parts from reference TRBV7-2 and TRBJ1-1): GAGVSQSPSNKVTEKGKDVELRCDPISGHTALYWYRQSLGQGLEFLIYFQGNSAPDKSGLPSDRFSAERTGGSVSTLTIQRTQQEDSAVYLCASSASRGALNTEAFFGQGTRLTVV.

This clonotype was picked up many times. The V and J genes are TRBV20-1 and TRBJ1-1, with D hard to call. The CDR3 is 12 amino acids. The V end lost 7 bases, the J end lost 5 bases, and 14 bases lay between the germline ends. The germline CDR1 and CDR2 sequences are DFQATT and SNEGSKA (reference sequence). The CDR3 region has the DNA TGCAGTGTACCCAGATGGGAGACTGAAGCTTTCTTT. It translates to CSVPRWETEAFF.